The rows below give T cell receptor beta chains drawn from one sample of a study of T cell repertoires in cytomegalovirus infection. TCRdb re-derived calls from the reads in MiXCR, one entry per CDR3 protein. This table has around 130,000 distinct CDR3 sequences, 7% to 10% appearing once. Sequencing was done on a sample of PBMCs. The receptors here all came from a human donor in good health (CMV status not recorded). Some clones in this sample may be carry-over from other donors' samples. CDR3s include the opening cysteine and the closing phenylalanine or tryptophan. D genes are given only for firm matches. Clone size, where shown, is once, few, many, or a class for clones that have expanded.

CDR3aa: CASGTGGSYNSPLHF
CDR3nt: TGTGCCAGCGGGACAGGGGGTTCCTATAATTCACCCCTCCACTTT
d_gene: TRBD1
v_gene: TRBV12-3/TRBV12-4
len: 15
abundance: .
j_gene: TRBJ1-6

CDR3aa: CASSQRQGRSHGNTEAFF
CDR3nt: TGTGCCAGCAGCCAGAGACAGGGTAGGAGTCATGGGAACACTGAAGCTTTCTTT
d_gene: TRBD1
v_gene: TRBV5-5
len: 18
abundance: .
j_gene: TRBJ1-1

CDR3aa: CASSPTGEGPQHF
CDR3nt: TGTGCCAGCTCACCGACGGGCGAAGGACCCCAGCATTTT
d_gene: .
v_gene: TRBV18
len: 13
abundance: many
j_gene: TRBJ1-5

CDR3aa: CASSLAPGSGHQPQHF
CDR3nt: TGTGCCAGCAGCTTAGCGCCAGGGTCGGGTCATCAGCCCCAGCATTTT
d_gene: .
v_gene: TRBV7-2
len: 16
abundance: many
j_gene: TRBJ1-5

CDR3aa: CASSIRTARYSNQPQHF
CDR3nt: TGTGCCAGTAGTATTCGGACGGCCCGGTATAGCAATCAGCCCCAGCATTTT
d_gene: .
v_gene: TRBV19
len: 17
abundance: few
j_gene: TRBJ1-5

CDR3aa: CASSFAAANQPQHF
CDR3nt: TGTGCCAGCAGCTTTGCGGCAGCAAATCAGCCCCAGCATTTT
d_gene: .
v_gene: TRBV5-6
len: 14
abundance: few
j_gene: TRBJ1-5

CDR3aa: CASSLSSQNYEQYF
CDR3nt: TGCGCCAGCAGCTTGTCTTCCCAGAACTACGAGCAGTACTTC
d_gene: .
v_gene: TRBV5-1
len: 14
abundance: few
j_gene: TRBJ2-7

CDR3aa: CASSINRGIPQEAFF
CDR3nt: TGTGCCAGTAGTATAAATCGCGGGATCCCCCAGGAAGCTTTCTTT
d_gene: .
v_gene: TRBV19
len: 15
abundance: many
j_gene: TRBJ1-1

CDR3aa: CASRFSSQHNEQFF
CDR3nt: TGTGCCAGCAGGTTTTCCAGCCAGCACAATGAGCAGTTCTTC
d_gene: .
v_gene: TRBV7-2
len: 14
abundance: medium-sized
j_gene: TRBJ2-1

CDR3aa: CASGTDPRGNLHF
CDR3nt: TGTGCTAGTGGCACTGATCCCAGGGGCAACCTCCACTTT
d_gene: .
v_gene: TRBV12-5
len: 13
abundance: .
j_gene: TRBJ1-6

CDR3aa: CASTGTQPHPGPDTQYF
CDR3nt: TGTGCCAGTACCGGGACTCAACCCCACCCCGGCCCAGATACGCAGTATTTT
d_gene: .
v_gene: TRBV19
len: 17
abundance: many
j_gene: TRBJ2-3

CDR3aa: CASSVLTGELFF
CDR3nt: TGTGCCAGCAGTGTTCTAACCGGGGAGCTGTTTTTT
d_gene: .
v_gene: TRBV6-1
len: 12
abundance: .
j_gene: TRBJ2-2

CDR3aa: CASSLRNSEAFF
CDR3nt: TGTGCCAGCAGTTTACGGAACTCTGAAGCTTTCTTT
d_gene: .
v_gene: TRBV28
len: 12
abundance: .
j_gene: TRBJ1-1

CDR3aa: CASSLGPGVGYTF
CDR3nt: TGTGCCAGCAGTTTGGGCCCGGGGGTTGGCTACACCTTC
d_gene: .
v_gene: TRBV28
len: 13
abundance: many
j_gene: TRBJ1-2

CDR3aa: CSARAQGVGNEQFF
CDR3nt: TGCAGTGCTAGAGCTCAGGGGGTTGGGAATGAGCAGTTCTTC
d_gene: TRBD1
v_gene: TRBV20-1
len: 14
abundance: .
j_gene: TRBJ2-1

CDR3aa: CASSTDGSYEQYF
CDR3nt: TGTGCCAGCAGTACGGACGGATCCTACGAGCAGTACTTC
d_gene: .
v_gene: TRBV27
len: 13
abundance: few
j_gene: TRBJ2-7

CDR3aa: CASSLAWTGRGEAFF
CDR3nt: TGTGCCAGCAGCTTGGCCTGGACAGGAAGAGGAGAAGCTTTCTTT
d_gene: TRBD1
v_gene: TRBV5-6
len: 15
abundance: many
j_gene: TRBJ1-1

CDR3aa: CASGMRQGEAFF
CDR3nt: TGTGCCAGCGGCATGCGGCAGGGTGAAGCTTTCTTT
d_gene: .
v_gene: TRBV6-5
len: 12
abundance: many
j_gene: TRBJ1-1

CDR3aa: CASSRGQGFYEQYF
CDR3nt: TGTGCCAGCAGCCGGGGACAGGGTTTCTACGAGCAGTACTTC
d_gene: TRBD1
v_gene: TRBV7-6
len: 14
abundance: many
j_gene: TRBJ2-7

CDR3aa: CASSPRLAGTGNEQFF
CDR3nt: TGTGCCAGCAGCCCCCGGCTAGCGGGGACGGGCAATGAGCAGTTCTTC
d_gene: TRBD2
v_gene: TRBV7-3
len: 16
abundance: many
j_gene: TRBJ2-1

CDR3aa: CASSGPRDRGVDEQYF
CDR3nt: TGTGCCAGCAGTGGGCCCCGGGACAGGGGTGTCGACGAGCAGTACTTC
d_gene: TRBD1
v_gene: TRBV28
len: 16
abundance: many
j_gene: TRBJ2-7

CDR3aa: CASSPPPGSYEQYF
CDR3nt: TGTGCCAGCAGCCCCCCTCCAGGATCCTACGAGCAGTACTTC
d_gene: .
v_gene: TRBV12-3/TRBV12-4
len: 14
abundance: many
j_gene: TRBJ2-7

CDR3aa: CASSSRPNEQFF
CDR3nt: TGTGCCAGCAGCTCCCGTCCCAATGAGCAGTTCTTC
d_gene: .
v_gene: TRBV7-2
len: 12
abundance: many
j_gene: TRBJ2-1

CDR3aa: CASSLAGEYNEQFF
CDR3nt: TGTGCCAGCAGCTTAGCGGGGGAGTACAATGAGCAGTTCTTC
d_gene: .
v_gene: TRBV7-9
len: 14
abundance: many
j_gene: TRBJ2-1

CDR3aa: CASTSGGLGSGELFF
CDR3nt: TGTGCCAGCACCTCGGGGGGACTAGGGTCCGGGGAGCTGTTTTTT
d_gene: TRBD2
v_gene: TRBV6-6
len: 15
abundance: few
j_gene: TRBJ2-2

CDR3aa: CASLQGGSNQPQHF
CDR3nt: TGTGCCAGCCTACAGGGCGGAAGCAATCAGCCCCAGCATTTT
d_gene: .
v_gene: TRBV6-6
len: 14
abundance: many
j_gene: TRBJ1-5

CDR3aa: CASHSPSRNTGELFF
CDR3nt: TGCGCCAGCCACTCCCCATCGCGGAACACCGGGGAGCTGTTTTTT
d_gene: .
v_gene: TRBV5-1
len: 15
abundance: few
j_gene: TRBJ2-2

CDR3aa: CASSRRTVSSYNEQFF
CDR3nt: TGTGCCAGCAGCAGAAGGACAGTTAGCTCCTACAATGAGCAGTTCTTC
d_gene: .
v_gene: TRBV5-6
len: 16
abundance: .
j_gene: TRBJ2-1

CDR3aa: CSATGLADIETQYF
CDR3nt: TGCAGTGCTACGGGACTAGCGGACATAGAGACCCAGTACTTC
d_gene: TRBD2
v_gene: TRBV20-1
len: 14
abundance: many
j_gene: TRBJ2-5

CDR3aa: CASSQTRQGGTEAFF
CDR3nt: TGCGCCAGCAGCCAGACGAGACAGGGGGGCACTGAAGCTTTCTTT
d_gene: TRBD1
v_gene: TRBV4-1
len: 15
abundance: few
j_gene: TRBJ1-1

CDR3aa: CSVEGGVPYNEQFF
CDR3nt: TGCAGCGTTGAAGGAGGGGTACCCTACAATGAGCAGTTCTTC
d_gene: .
v_gene: TRBV29-1
len: 14
abundance: many
j_gene: TRBJ2-1

CDR3aa: CASSGQGAPSFQYF
CDR3nt: TGTGCCAGCTCAGGACAGGGGGCCCCTTCATTTCAGTACTTC
d_gene: TRBD1
v_gene: TRBV18
len: 14
abundance: .
j_gene: TRBJ2-4

CDR3aa: CASSLARTSEYTQYF
CDR3nt: TGTGCCAGCAGCTTGGCCCGGACTAGCGAGTATACGCAGTATTTT
d_gene: TRBD2
v_gene: TRBV5-5
len: 15
abundance: .
j_gene: TRBJ2-3

CDR3aa: CASSQELAGGRIGELFF
CDR3nt: TGTGCCAGCAGCCAAGAACTAGCGGGGGGGCGTATCGGGGAGCTGTTTTTT
d_gene: TRBD2
v_gene: TRBV11-3
len: 17
abundance: many
j_gene: TRBJ2-2

CDR3aa: CSVVDSGGARVQFF
CDR3nt: TGCAGCGTTGTTGATTCAGGGGGTGCCCGGGTGCAGTTCTTC
d_gene: TRBD1
v_gene: TRBV29-1
len: 14
abundance: few
j_gene: TRBJ2-1

CDR3aa: CSAPDRGSGEKLFF
CDR3nt: TGCAGTGCTCCCGACAGGGGAAGCGGTGAAAAACTGTTTTTT
d_gene: TRBD1
v_gene: TRBV20-1
len: 14
abundance: few
j_gene: TRBJ1-4

CDR3aa: CSARRTGEAFF
CDR3nt: TGCAGTGCTAGGCGGACCGGTGAAGCTTTCTTT
d_gene: .
v_gene: TRBV20-1
len: 11
abundance: few
j_gene: TRBJ1-1

CDR3aa: CASSLSVRVTTDTQYF
CDR3nt: TGTGCCAGCAGCTTATCGGTGCGGGTGACCACAGATACGCAGTATTTT
d_gene: .
v_gene: TRBV7-2
len: 16
abundance: medium-sized
j_gene: TRBJ2-3

CDR3aa: CASSKTRQDSPQNSPLHF
CDR3nt: TGTGCCAGCAGCAAGACTCGACAGGATTCCCCACAAAATTCACCCCTCCACTTT
d_gene: .
v_gene: TRBV5-5
len: 18
abundance: many
j_gene: TRBJ1-6

CDR3aa: CASSLDGGASYEQYF
CDR3nt: TGTGCCAGCAGCCTGGACGGAGGGGCGTCCTACGAGCAGTACTTC
d_gene: .
v_gene: TRBV12-3/TRBV12-4
len: 15
abundance: .
j_gene: TRBJ2-7

CDR3aa: CASSLNMGVEGYTF
CDR3nt: TGTGCCAGCAGCTTAAATATGGGGGTAGAGGGCTACACCTTC
d_gene: .
v_gene: TRBV7-2
len: 14
abundance: many
j_gene: TRBJ1-2

CDR3aa: CSARPGPQGMNTEAFF
CDR3nt: TGCAGTGCTAGGCCGGGACCCCAGGGGATGAACACTGAAGCTTTCTTT
d_gene: .
v_gene: TRBV20-1
len: 16
abundance: .
j_gene: TRBJ1-1

CDR3aa: CASSYWRGAEGKSEAFF
CDR3nt: TGTGCCAGCAGTTACTGGCGAGGGGCTGAGGGGAAGTCTGAAGCTTTCTTT
d_gene: .
v_gene: TRBV6-6
len: 17
abundance: many
j_gene: TRBJ1-1

CDR3aa: CASSLGPQVRGMEYTF
CDR3nt: TGTGCCAGCAGCTTAGGGCCCCAGGTGAGGGGAATGGAGTACACCTTC
d_gene: .
v_gene: TRBV7-2
len: 16
abundance: many
j_gene: TRBJ1-2

CDR3aa: CASSGGQGSNEKLFF
CDR3nt: TGCGCCAGCAGCGGGGGACAGGGGTCTAATGAAAAACTGTTTTTT
d_gene: TRBD1
v_gene: TRBV5-1
len: 15
abundance: many
j_gene: TRBJ1-4